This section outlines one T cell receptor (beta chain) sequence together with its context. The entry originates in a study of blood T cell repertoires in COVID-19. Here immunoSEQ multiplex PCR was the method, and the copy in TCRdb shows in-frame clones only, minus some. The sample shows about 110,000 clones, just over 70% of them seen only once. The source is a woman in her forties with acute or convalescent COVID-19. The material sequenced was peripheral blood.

CDR3: CASSHTSGDAYGYTF. The CDR3 DNA reads TGCGCCAGCAGCCACACGTCAGGGGACGCCTATGGCTACACCTTC. This chain links TRBV5-1 with TRBJ1-2; TRBD1 might be the D (6 bases). The CDR3 length is 15 residues. Germline V CDR1 and CDR2: SGHRS, YFSETQ. V shed 4 bases and J shed 4 bases, with 17 bases lying between them.